The 9 T cell receptor beta chains reported below all come from one sample, sequenced in a study of T cells after yellow fever vaccination. TCRdb passed the 5' RACE reads through MiXCR, listing each CDR3 protein once. The sample has 450,000 to 600,000 distinct CDR3 sequences, approximately 13% seen once. Sequenced material: PBMCs, taken on the day of the yellow fever booster vaccination. Receptors originate from a man between 25 and 39 years old who received the YFV17D yellow fever vaccine.

This clonotype was seen ten or more times. The J gene is TRBJ2-5, the V gene TRBV7-9; D remains unclear. The CDR3 has 13 amino acids. CDR1 is SEHNR, CDR2 FQNEAQ, per germline (reference sequence). Trimming took off 4 bases at V and 1 base at J, with 7 bases between the two ends. The CDR3 DNA follows: TGTGCCAGCAGCTCCGGAACCCAAGAGACCCAGTACTTC. Its protein is CASSSGTQETQYF.

This chain links TRBV5-1 with TRBJ2-7, with TRBD1 matching over 10 bases. Germline CDR1 reads SGHRS; CDR2 reads YFSETQ. V lost 7 bases and J lost 6; bases outside the gene matches: 10. This CDR3 is built from 14 residues. The chain's CDR3 is CASGTGDRLAEQYF. The CDR3 DNA follows: TGCGCCAGCGGGACAGGGGATCGTTTGGCCGAGCAGTACTTC.

In this sample, this clonotype turned up a few times. The chain employs TRBV15 and TRBJ2-7; the D gene is possibly TRBD1 (6 bases). The V gene's germline CDR1 is LNHNV and CDR2 YYDKDF (reference sequence). V was clipped by 1 base and J by 0 bases, with 10 bases between them. The CDR3 length is 15 residues. The CDR3 is CATSRAGVTSYEQYF. The CDR3 nucleotides are TGTGCCACCAGCAGAGCAGGGGTGACCTCCTACGAGCAGTACTTC.

This clonotype has ten or more counts. This chain connects TRBV29-1 to TRBJ1-1, with a possible D match to TRBD1 (5 bases). The CDR3 consists of 11 residues. The V gene lost 7 bases and the J gene lost 1 base, with 7 bases spanning the gap. Germline assignment: CDR1 SQVTM and CDR2 ANQGSEA. CDR3 coding DNA: TGCAGCGCCGACAGGAACACTGAAGCTTTCTTT. Its protein product is CSADRNTEAFF.

The rearrangement links TRBV18 to TRBJ2-2; D unresolved. V was trimmed by 4 bases and J by 3 bases, leaving 9 bases between them. The CDR3 is 14 amino acids. Germline loops: CDR1 KGHSH, CDR2 LQKENI. This CDR3 is CASSRNLDTGELFF. Here the CDR3 DNA reads TGTGCCAGCTCACGGAATCTGGACACCGGGGAGCTGTTTTTT.

This clonotype was found a few times. This chain connects TRBV4-3 to TRBJ2-2; 9 nucleotides agree with TRBD1. This CDR3 is built from 16 residues. The V gene end was trimmed by 0 bases and the J gene end by 7 bases; junction bases not matched to a gene: 6. Germline CDR1 LGHNA, CDR2 YSLEER. The CDR3 region is CASSQDGGQGIGELFF. The CDR3 nucleotides read TGCGCCAGCAGCCAAGATGGGGGACAGGGAATCGGGGAGCTGTTTTTT.

In its sample, this clonotype was seen many times. The chain is built from TRBV3-1 and TRBJ2-1; 10 bases align to TRBD2. V was pared by 1 base and J by 7 bases, with 13 bases of the junction left unmatched. The CDR3 sequence is 18 residues long. The V gene's germline CDR1 is LGHDT and CDR2 YNNKEL (reference sequence). CDR3 protein: CASSQGTASGRRFNEQFF. As DNA, the CDR3 is TGTGCCAGCAGCCAAGGGACCGCTAGCGGGAGACGTTTTAATGAGCAGTTCTTC.

This clonotype was detected a few times. The chain couples TRBV20-1 to TRBJ2-7; 8 nucleotides line up with TRBD2. V dropped 2 bases and J dropped 2; count of bases not matched to a gene: 5. The CDR3 spans 14 residues. Germline loops: CDR1 DFQATT, CDR2 SNEGSKA (reference sequence). The CDR3 DNA sequence: TGCAGTGCTAGATGGGGACTAGATACCTACGAGCAGTACTTC. This codes for CSARWGLDTYEQYF.

The chain couples TRBV28 to TRBJ2-7, with D perhaps TRBD1 or TRBD2 (5 bases each). The germline V gene has CDR1 MDHEN and CDR2 SYDVKM. V was shortened by 5 bases and J by 0 bases, with 17 bases between the two germline ends. The CDR3 runs to 16 residues. The CDR3 protein is CASSLVGVGSSYEQYF. The CDR3 nucleotides are TGTGCCAGCAGTCTGGTAGGGGTTGGGAGCTCCTACGAGCAGTACTTC.